A single sample gave rise to the 9 T cell receptor beta chains below, sequenced in a study of human T cells and chemical hapten exposure. The time point here: patch test 3, about 24 weeks after DPC sensitization. The treatment was: therapeutic diphenylcyclopropenone sensitization with weekly scalp DPC. TCRdb recomputed calls from the RACE reads with MiXCR, one row per CDR3 protein. The top ten clones hold around a tenth of a sample with roughly 97,000 distinct CDR3 sequences, around a quarter of them seen once. The sequences come from whole blood, collected in connection with sensitization to the hapten diphenylcyclopropenone (DPC). These receptors came from a man aged 35 to 55 with alopecia areata. Some clones in this sample may be carry-over from other donors' samples.

The J gene is TRBJ2-7, the V gene TRBV9; the match to TRBD2 covers 8 bases. Germline CDR1 is SGDLS and CDR2 is YYNGEE. The CDR3 is 16 residues long. J gave up 1 base and V 0 bases, and 6 bases lay outside the gene matches. In nucleotides, the CDR3 is TGTGCCAGCAGCGTAGAGGGGAGCGGGAGTTCCTACGAGCAGTACTTC. Translating gives CASSVEGSGSSYEQYF.

This clonotype was observed a few times. The genes are TRBV28 and TRBJ2-1; D gene uncertain. This CDR3 has 14 amino acids. Deletions cut 8 bases from V and 5 bases from J, with 16 bases between. Per the germline V gene, CDR1 is MDHEN and CDR2 is SYDVKM. The CDR3 coding sequence is TGTGCCAGCTCAGTCGTGGTAAAGAACAATGAGCAGTTCTTC. Encoded protein: CASSVVVKNNEQFF. Based on the CDR3 plus reference TRBV28 and TRBJ2-1, the full variable domain is DVKVTQSSRYLVKRTGEKVFLECVQDMDHENMFWYRQDPGLGLRLIYFSYDVKMKEKGDIPEGYSVSREKKERFSLILESASTNQTSMYLCASSVVVKNNEQFFGPGTRLTVL.

The genes are TRBV6-6 and TRBJ1-1; D gene unclear. Trimming removed 2 bases from V and 1 base from J, with 2 bases in between. Germline CDR1 and CDR2: MNHNY and SVGAGI (reference sequence). This CDR3 is built from 12 residues. In nucleotides, the CDR3 is TGTGCCAGCAGTTACACGAACACTGAAGCTTTCTTT. This sequence encodes CASSYTNTEAFF.

The chain links TRBV28 to TRBJ1-5; unclear D gene. Per germline, CDR1 MDHEN and CDR2 SYDVKM. The CDR3 covers 15 residues. The V end was cut by 5 bases, the J end by 2 bases, with 13 bases between. The CDR3 region has the DNA TGTGCCAGCAGTGACCTGGAATTCGGCAATCAGCCCCAGCATTTT. As protein: CASSDLEFGNQPQHF.

The chain combines TRBV11-1 with TRBJ2-1; 9 nucleotides align to TRBD1. From germline, CDR1 is SGHAT and CDR2 FQDESV (reference sequence). Trimming cost V 0 bases and J 10 bases; bases outside gene matches: 7. The CDR3 loop spans 15 amino acids. The CDR3, as DNA: TGTGCCAGCAGCTTAGCGTTTGCAGGGACAGGGGAGCAGTTCTTC. Residues: CASSLAFAGTGEQFF.

The chain combines TRBV15 with TRBJ2-2; D remains ambiguous. The V end lost 4 bases, the J end lost 11 bases, and 17 bases lay between the germline ends. The V gene's germline CDR1 is LNHNV and CDR2 YYDKDF (reference sequence). This CDR3 spans 14 amino acids. CDR3 nucleotides: TGTGCCACCAGCACGCGGCAAACGGCCCGTGAGCTGTTTTTT. Its translation: CATSTRQTARELFF.

This clonotype was seen a handful of times. The chain uses TRBV2 and TRBJ2-2, with 10 nucleotides matching TRBD1. Looked up from germline, CDR1 is SNHLY and CDR2 is FYNNEI. There are 15 residues in the CDR3. V gave up 2 bases and J gave up 5 bases; unmatched junction bases: 2. CDR3: CASSERTGGTGELFF. CDR3 nucleotides: TGTGCCAGCAGTGAAAGGACAGGGGGAACCGGGGAGCTGTTTTTT.

The V call is TRBV18, the J call TRBJ2-5; TRBD2 agrees at 13 bases. Germline lookup yields CDR1 KGHSH and CDR2 LQKENI. The CDR3 extends over 15 amino acids. V dropped 4 bases and J dropped 1; count of bases not matched to a gene: 0. The CDR3: CASSRTSGSQETQYF. CDR3 nucleotide sequence: TGTGCCAGCTCACGGACTAGCGGGAGCCAAGAGACCCAGTACTTC.

This chain links TRBV7-8 with TRBJ2-3; TRBD2 agrees at 9 bases. This CDR3 is 16 amino acids long. V lost 5 bases and J lost 5; bases outside the gene matches: 11. The germline V gene has CDR1 SGHVS and CDR2 FQNEAQ. The CDR3 nucleotides are TGTGCCAGCAGCCCCGGGACTAGCCTCCGCGGAGATACGCAGTATTTT. Its translation: CASSPGTSLRGDTQYF.